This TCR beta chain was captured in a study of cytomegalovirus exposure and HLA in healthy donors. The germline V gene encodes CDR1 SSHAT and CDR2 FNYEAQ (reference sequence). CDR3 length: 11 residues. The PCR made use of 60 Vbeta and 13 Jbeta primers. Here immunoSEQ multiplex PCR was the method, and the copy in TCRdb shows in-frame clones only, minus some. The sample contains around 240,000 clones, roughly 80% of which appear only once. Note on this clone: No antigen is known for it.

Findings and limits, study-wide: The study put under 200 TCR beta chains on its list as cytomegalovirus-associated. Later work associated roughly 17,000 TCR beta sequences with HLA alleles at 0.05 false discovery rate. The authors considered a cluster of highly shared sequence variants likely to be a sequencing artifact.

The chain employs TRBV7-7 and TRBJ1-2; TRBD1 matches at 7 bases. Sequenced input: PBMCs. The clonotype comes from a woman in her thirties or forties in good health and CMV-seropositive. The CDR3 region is CAVRDSYGYTF. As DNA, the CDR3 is TGTGCTGTCCGGGACAGCTATGGCTACACCTTC.